This T cell receptor (beta chain) was profiled in a study of blood T cell repertoires in COVID-19. In the study overall: Whether acute or convalescent, the COVID-19 samples came from the United States, Italy and Spain. T cells, B-cell-depleted T cells, or PBMCs supplied cDNA or gDNA.

The CDR3 loop spans 14 amino acids. Trimming removed 5 bases from V and 3 bases from J, with 10 bases in between. Germline CDR1 reads MNHEY; CDR2 reads SMNVEV (reference sequence). In the study's own analysis: It was from reference gene primer amplification that nucleated cell counts were estimated. TCRdb keeps only in-frame clones here, not all; method: immunoSEQ multiplex PCR. The V and J calls and clone size were taken over from that table, and D and trimming were inferred from the DNA. The data hold over 20,000 clones, with roughly four fifths observed a single time. The gene calls are TRBV27 and TRBJ2-2; D possibly corresponds to TRBD2 (6 bases). What was sequenced was peripheral blood. The clonotype comes from a human donor in a cohort sampled during active COVID-19. The CDR3 spells CASSLGTYTGELFF. In DNA form, the CDR3 reads TGTGCCAGCAGTCTCGGGACTTACACCGGGGAGCTGTTTTTT.